Listed below are T cell receptor beta chains from one sample, sequenced in a study of identical twins. TCRdb redid the calling of the 5' RACE reads with MiXCR, one entry per CDR3 protein. The data contain a few hundred thousand distinct CDR3 sequences, around 9.7% of them singletons. The sample comprised naive T cells sorted from blood. The receptors originated from a woman in her forties or fifties in good health. CDR3s include the opening cysteine and the closing phenylalanine or tryptophan.

v_gene,CDR3aa
TRBV7-9,CASTAGHLLYEQYF
TRBV7-9,CASSWDRVYEQYF
TRBV30,CAWSVGQQGADTQYF
TRBV27,CASTGLKTYNEQFF
TRBV28,CASSLQHGGTGRTYEQYF
TRBV4-2,CASSRSRTVGGTDTQYF
TRBV5-1,CASSPQQGTEAFF
TRBV10-3,CAMSAVVRGDYGYTF
TRBV12-3/TRBV12-4,CASSLMDRVDYPF
TRBV18,CASSPELWGSGKETQYF
TRBV7-9,CASSLARPSGANVLTF
TRBV29-1,CSVKTELTKDTQYF
TRBV12-2,CASRLVGLAADSQGYNEQFF
TRBV4-1,CASSQDWDRGGTGELFF
TRBV5-1,CASSLARLAGSQETQYF
TRBV4-1,CASSQPGTGPYEQYF
TRBV6-2/TRBV6-3,CASFPRSGRHGEQFF
TRBV24-1,CATSDPTRGRALDTQYF
TRBV12-3/TRBV12-4,CASRVEGFSYNEQFF
TRBV6-5,CASSIRLATGNEQFF
TRBV5-1,CASNGGFSGGRNNEQFF
TRBV5-1,CASSSRTGKRQLSDSTQYF
TRBV20-1,CSALQGADTQYF
TRBV7-9,CASSLQTGGVETQYF
TRBV7-2,CASSLAASGRSYEQYF
TRBV11-3,CASSLGLSNNEQFF
TRBV2,CASSAVTVGPLQETQYF
TRBV9,CASSPDSGLETQYF
TRBV5-1,CASSLANEQFF
TRBV12-3/TRBV12-4,CASSLASGLEQYF
TRBV20-1,CSARGQYEKLFF
TRBV6-5,CASSPGTGTRAVGYTF
TRBV7-9,CASSPPGGFPQHF
TRBV5-1,CASSLEGQGVYGYTF
TRBV6-1,CASSEAKGEQYF